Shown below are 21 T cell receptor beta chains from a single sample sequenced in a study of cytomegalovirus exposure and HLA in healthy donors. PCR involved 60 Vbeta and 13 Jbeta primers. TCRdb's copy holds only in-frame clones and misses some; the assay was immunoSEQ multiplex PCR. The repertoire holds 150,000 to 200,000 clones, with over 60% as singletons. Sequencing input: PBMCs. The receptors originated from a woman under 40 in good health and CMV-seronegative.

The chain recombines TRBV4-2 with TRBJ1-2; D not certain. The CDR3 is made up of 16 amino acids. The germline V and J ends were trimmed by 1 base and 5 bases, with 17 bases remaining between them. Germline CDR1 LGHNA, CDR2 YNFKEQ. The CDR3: CASSQGTSSKLYGYTF. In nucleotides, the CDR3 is TGTGCCAGCAGCCAAGGCACGTCCTCTAAACTTTATGGCTACACCTTC.

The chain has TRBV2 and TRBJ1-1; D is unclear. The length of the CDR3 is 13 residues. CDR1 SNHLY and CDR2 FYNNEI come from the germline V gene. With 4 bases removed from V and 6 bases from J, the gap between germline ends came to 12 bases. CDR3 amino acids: CASSVETSAEAFF. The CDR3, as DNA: TGTGCCAGCAGTGTGGAGACCTCCGCTGAAGCTTTCTTT.

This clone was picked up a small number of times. The CDR3 DNA follows: TGTGCCAGCAGCTCCCCTTCGGACAGGGCGCACCAGCCCCAGCATTTT. Amino acids: CASSSPSDRAHQPQHF. The V gene is TRBV28, the J gene TRBJ1-5; 8 positions agree with TRBD1. The length of the CDR3 is 16 residues. With 6 bases clipped from V and 7 bases from J, the junction kept 14 bases outside the gene matches. Germline values: CDR1 MDHEN, CDR2 SYDVKM.

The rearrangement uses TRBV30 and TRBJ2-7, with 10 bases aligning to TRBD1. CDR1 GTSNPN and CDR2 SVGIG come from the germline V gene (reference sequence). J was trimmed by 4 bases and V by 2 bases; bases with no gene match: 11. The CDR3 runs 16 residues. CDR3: CAWSQPKDRGKYEQYF. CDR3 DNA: TGTGCCTGGAGTCAACCCAAGGACAGGGGGAAGTACGAGCAGTACTTC.

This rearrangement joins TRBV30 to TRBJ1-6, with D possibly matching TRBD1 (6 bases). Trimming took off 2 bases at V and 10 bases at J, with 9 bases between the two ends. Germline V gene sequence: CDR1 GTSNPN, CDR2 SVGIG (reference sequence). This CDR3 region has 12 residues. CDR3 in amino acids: CAWSRTVSPLHF. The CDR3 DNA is TGTGCCTGGAGTAGGACAGTCTCACCCCTCCACTTT.

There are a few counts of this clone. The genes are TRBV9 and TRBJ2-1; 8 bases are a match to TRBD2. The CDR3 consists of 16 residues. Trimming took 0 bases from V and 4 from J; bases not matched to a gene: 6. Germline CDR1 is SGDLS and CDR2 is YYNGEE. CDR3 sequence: CASSVDSGGRYNEQFF. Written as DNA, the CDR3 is TGTGCCAGCAGCGTAGACAGCGGGGGCCGGTACAATGAGCAGTTCTTC.

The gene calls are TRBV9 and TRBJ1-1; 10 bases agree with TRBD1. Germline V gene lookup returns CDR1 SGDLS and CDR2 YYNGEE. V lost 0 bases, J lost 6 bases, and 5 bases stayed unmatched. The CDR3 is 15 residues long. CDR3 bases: TGTGCCAGCAGCGTAGGTCCCGACAGGGGGCCTGAAGCTTTCTTT. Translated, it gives CASSVGPDRGPEAFF.

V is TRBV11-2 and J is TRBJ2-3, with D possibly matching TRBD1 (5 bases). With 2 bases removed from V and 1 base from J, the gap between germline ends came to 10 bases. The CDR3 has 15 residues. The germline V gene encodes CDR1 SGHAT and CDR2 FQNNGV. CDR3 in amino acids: CASSLLDTRTDTQYF. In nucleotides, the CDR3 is TGTGCCAGCAGCTTACTGGACACCCGCACAGATACGCAGTATTTT.

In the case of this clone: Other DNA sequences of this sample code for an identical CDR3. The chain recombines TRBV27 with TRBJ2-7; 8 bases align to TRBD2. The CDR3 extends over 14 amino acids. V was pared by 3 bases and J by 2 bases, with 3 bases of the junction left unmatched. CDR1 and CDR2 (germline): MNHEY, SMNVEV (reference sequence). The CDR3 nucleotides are TGTGCCAGCAGTTTTACGGGGGGGCCCTACGAGCAGTACTTC. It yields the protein CASSFTGGPYEQYF.

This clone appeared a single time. CDR3 sequence reads: CASRPGLSNNEQFF. The CDR3 bases are TGCGCCAGCAGGCCGGGACTTTCAAACAATGAGCAGTTCTTC. The rearrangement links TRBV4-3 to TRBJ2-1; D is possibly TRBD2 (6 bases). CDR1 and CDR2 (germline): LGHNA, YSLEER. V shed 6 bases and J shed 5 bases, with 14 bases lying between them. The CDR3 totals 14 residues.

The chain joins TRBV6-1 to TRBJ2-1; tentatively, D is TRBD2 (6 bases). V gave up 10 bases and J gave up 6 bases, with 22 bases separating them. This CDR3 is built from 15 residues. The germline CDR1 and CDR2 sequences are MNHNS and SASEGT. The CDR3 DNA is TGTGCCACCCTCCGGGGACTGGCCCCCGTCAATGAGCAGTTCTTC. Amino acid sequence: CATLRGLAPVNEQFF.

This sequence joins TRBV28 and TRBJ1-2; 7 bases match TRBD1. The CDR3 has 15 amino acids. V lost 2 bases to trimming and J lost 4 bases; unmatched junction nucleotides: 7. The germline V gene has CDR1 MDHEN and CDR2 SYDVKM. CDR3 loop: CASSLEGATSYGYTF. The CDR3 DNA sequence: TGTGCCAGCAGTTTAGAGGGGGCAACCTCCTATGGCTACACCTTC.

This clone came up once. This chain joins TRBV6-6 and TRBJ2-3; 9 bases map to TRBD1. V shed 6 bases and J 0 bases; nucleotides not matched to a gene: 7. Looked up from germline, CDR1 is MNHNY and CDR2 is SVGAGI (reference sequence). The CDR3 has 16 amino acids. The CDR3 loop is CASRKPGQGSTDTQYF. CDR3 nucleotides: TGTGCCAGCAGAAAACCCGGACAGGGGAGCACAGATACGCAGTATTTT.

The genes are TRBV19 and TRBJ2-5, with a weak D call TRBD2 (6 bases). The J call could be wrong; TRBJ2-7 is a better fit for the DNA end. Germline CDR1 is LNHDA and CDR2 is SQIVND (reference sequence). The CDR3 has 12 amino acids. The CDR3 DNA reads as TGTGCCAGTAGTATCGGAGGGTTCGAGCAGTACTTC. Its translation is CASSIGGFEQYF.

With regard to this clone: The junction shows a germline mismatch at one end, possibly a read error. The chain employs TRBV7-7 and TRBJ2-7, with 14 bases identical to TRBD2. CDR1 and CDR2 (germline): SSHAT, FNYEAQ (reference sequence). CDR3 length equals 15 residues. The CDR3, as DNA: TGTGCTAGCAGCCGACTAGCGGGGGGGCTTGCCGAGCAGTACTTC. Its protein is CASSRLAGGLAEQYF.

The CDR3 sequence is CASSLWGQVSYEQYF. The CDR3 DNA is TGTGCCAGCAGTTTATGGGGACAGGTCTCCTACGAGCAGTACTTC. This chain uses TRBV28 with TRBJ2-7, with 8 bases fitting TRBD1. Germline CDR1 and CDR2: MDHEN and SYDVKM. V lost 0 bases and J lost 0; bases outside the gene matches: 1. CDR3 length: 15 amino acids.

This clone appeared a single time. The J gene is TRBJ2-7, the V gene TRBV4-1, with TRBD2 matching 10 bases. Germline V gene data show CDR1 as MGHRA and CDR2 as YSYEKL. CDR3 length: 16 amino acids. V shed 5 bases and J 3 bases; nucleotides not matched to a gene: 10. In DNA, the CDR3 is TGCGCCAGCAGCTCAGAGGCTAGCGGGAGTGTCTACGAGCAGTACTTC. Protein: CASSSEASGSVYEQYF.

The CDR3 loop is CASSRVGATTISGANVLTF. The CDR3 DNA is TGTGCCAGCAGTCGGGTGGGGGCAACTACAATCTCTGGGGCCAACGTCCTGACTTTC. The chain carries TRBV27 and TRBJ2-6; perhaps TRBD1 as D (6 bases). Trimming took 5 bases from V and 0 from J, leaving 20 bases between them. The V gene's germline CDR1 is MNHEY and CDR2 SMNVEV (reference sequence). CDR3 length: 19 residues.

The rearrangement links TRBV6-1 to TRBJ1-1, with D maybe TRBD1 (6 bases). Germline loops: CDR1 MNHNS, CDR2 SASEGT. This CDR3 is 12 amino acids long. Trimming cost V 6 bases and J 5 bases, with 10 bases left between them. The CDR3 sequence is CASRRTGTEAFF. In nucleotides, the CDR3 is TGTGCCAGCAGGAGAACAGGGACTGAAGCTTTCTTT.

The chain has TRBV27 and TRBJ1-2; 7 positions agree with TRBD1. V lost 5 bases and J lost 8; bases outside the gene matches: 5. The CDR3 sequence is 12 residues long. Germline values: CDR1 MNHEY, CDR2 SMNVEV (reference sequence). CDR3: CASSEQGNGYTF. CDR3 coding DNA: TGTGCCAGCAGTGAACAGGGGAACGGCTACACCTTC.

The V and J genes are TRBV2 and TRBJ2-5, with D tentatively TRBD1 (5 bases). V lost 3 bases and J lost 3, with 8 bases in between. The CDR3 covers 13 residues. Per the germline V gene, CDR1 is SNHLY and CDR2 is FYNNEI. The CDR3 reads CASSEVREETQYF. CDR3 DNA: TGTGCCAGCAGTGAGGTCAGGGAAGAGACCCAGTACTTC.